The rows below give T cell receptor beta chains drawn from one sample of a study of memory CD4+ T cells and cytomegalovirus serostatus. Generated by immunoSEQ multiplex PCR, the TCRdb table keeps only in-frame clones and is missing some. This table holds about 92,000 clones, over 70% found once. The specimen was memory CD4+ T cells from blood. The source is an adult in good health and CMV-seropositive. Both conserved end residues are part of each CDR3. D genes are given only for firm matches. Only part of the rows carry a size: once, few, many, or a class if the clone is expanded.

v_call,clone_size,d_call,j_call,cdr3_nt,cdr3_aa
TRBV5-8,-,TRBD1,TRBJ2-3,TGTGCCAGCAGCTTGGGACAGGGGGGTCAAGATACGCAGTATTTT,CASSLGQGGQDTQYF
TRBV7-9,few,-,TRBJ1-3,TGTGCCAGCAGCTATACAGGGACTGGAAACACCATATATTTT,CASSYTGTGNTIYF
TRBV30,-,-,TRBJ1-1,TGTGCCTGGAGCGCTCAGGGGCTAGGGAACACTGAAGCTTTCTTT,CAWSAQGLGNTEAFF
TRBV18,-,-,TRBJ2-7,TGTGCCAGCTCACCACCCCCGGGGTACGAGCAGTACTTC,CASSPPPGYEQYF
TRBV5-4,-,-,TRBJ2-3,TGTGCCAGCAGCTTGGGGGGGGCAGATACGCAGTATTTT,CASSLGGADTQYF
TRBV7-9,-,-,TRBJ1-1,TGTGCCAGCAGCCCCCTAGCTGAAGCTTTCTTT,CASSPLAEAFF
TRBV5-4,few,-,TRBJ1-1,TGTGCCAGCAGCTTGTTAAAAGGGGGCACTGAAGCTTTCTTT,CASSLLKGGTEAFF
TRBV5-1,-,-,TRBJ2-5,TGCGCCAGCAGCTCCCAACCAAAAGAGACCCAGTACTTC,CASSSQPKETQYF
TRBV5-4,-,-,TRBJ2-7,TGTGCCAGCAGCCAGAACCAGGGGCCTGCGGAGCAGTACTTC,CASSQNQGPAEQYF
TRBV19,-,-,TRBJ1-5,TGTGCCAGTAACTCGGGGTGGATTAGCAATCAGCCCCAGCATTTT,CASNSGWISNQPQHF
TRBV2,-,-,TRBJ2-5,TGTGCCAGCAGTGATCAGGGGGGCATGGAGACCCAGTACTTC,CASSDQGGMETQYF
TRBV28,-,TRBD1,TRBJ2-6,TGTGCCAGCGGACAGGGGGGGGGTTTTACTGGGGCCAACGTCCTGACTTTC,CASGQGGGFTGANVLTF
TRBV11-2,-,TRBD1,TRBJ1-2,TGTGCCAGCAGCTTAGGCCCGGGACAGGGAAGGGGCTACACCTTC,CASSLGPGQGRGYTF
TRBV19,-,-,TRBJ2-7,TGTGCCAGTAGTATGAGTTTTCGGGCTCTCGGATACGAGCAGTACTTC,CASSMSFRALGYEQYF
TRBV7-3,few,TRBD1,TRBJ1-1,TGTGCCAGCAGCTCCCGGACAGGGCCGAACACTGAAGCTTTCTTT,CASSSRTGPNTEAFF
TRBV5-4,-,-,TRBJ2-5,TGTGCCAGCAGCTTGGACAGGGAGGAGACCCAGTACTTC,CASSLDREETQYF
TRBV4-2,few,TRBD1,TRBJ1-1,TGTGCCAGCACCTTAAGACAGGGCCCTGAAGCTTTCTTT,CASTLRQGPEAFF
TRBV7-8,-,TRBD2,TRBJ2-7,TGTGCCAGCAGCTTAGCGCTAATGACTAGCGGGGGCTACGAGCAGTACTTC,CASSLALMTSGGYEQYF
TRBV7-9,-,-,TRBJ2-7,TGTGCCAGCAGCTCGGTCCTCTCCTACGAGCAGTACTTC,CASSSVLSYEQYF
TRBV27,-,-,TRBJ1-2,TGTGCCAGCAGTTTGTTCGGGGCTAAAGGCTACACCTTC,CASSLFGAKGYTF
TRBV2,-,TRBD1,TRBJ2-1,TGTGCCAGCACCCGGGACAGAAAAGCTTACAATGAGCAGTTCTTC,CASTRDRKAYNEQFF
TRBV19,-,-,TRBJ2-4,TGTGCCAGTAGTATGCGGGATGGGGGCATTCAGTACTTC,CASSMRDGGIQYF
TRBV7-2,-,TRBD2,TRBJ2-1,TGTGCCAGCAGCCCGACTAGCGGGACTTACAATGAGCAGTTCTTC,CASSPTSGTYNEQFF
TRBV2,few,-,TRBJ1-1,TGTGCCACCGCTAAAGGGCTATGGGCCACTGAAGCTTTCTTT,CATAKGLWATEAFF
TRBV5-6,-,-,TRBJ2-1,TGTGCCAGCAGCTTGCCGGGAGTCGGGGGAAATGAGCAGTTCTTC,CASSLPGVGGNEQFF
TRBV28,once,-,TRBJ1-5,TGTGCCAGTCTCGATACAAATCAGCCCCAGCATTTT,CASLDTNQPQHF
TRBV14,once,TRBD2,TRBJ2-3,TGTGCCAGCAGGACTAGCCGGTCTAGCACAGATACGCAGTATTTT,CASRTSRSSTDTQYF
TRBV5-1,-,TRBD2,TRBJ2-1,TGCGCCAGCAGTTTGGGACTAGCGGGAGGCATTAGTGAGCAGTTCTTC,CASSLGLAGGISEQFF
TRBV5-1,-,-,TRBJ2-1,TGCGCCAGCAGCCCTATTGGGGGCTCCTACAATGAGCAGTTCTTC,CASSPIGGSYNEQFF
TRBV4-1,-,-,TRBJ1-6,TGCGCCAGCAGCCATTCCAGGCCCGTTAGGGTAAATTCACCCCTCCACTTT,CASSHSRPVRVNSPLHF
TRBV7-2,-,-,TRBJ2-2,TGTGCCAGCAGCTTAGTTGGGAACACCGGGGAGCTGTTTTTT,CASSLVGNTGELFF